The next 30 T cell receptor beta chains were all read from a single sample in a study of blood T cell repertoires in COVID-19. Using immunoSEQ multiplex PCR, the repertoire was profiled, and TCRdb retains in-frame clones only, with some absent. The sample comprises 62,000 or so clones, approximately 92% of which are singletons, and approximately 2.7% rests with the top ten. The sample was peripheral blood. These TCRs come from a middle-aged man with acute or convalescent COVID-19.

The rearrangement joins TRBV6-2 or TRBV6-3 to TRBJ1-1; perhaps TRBD1 as D (5 bases). The CDR3 contains 15 residues. V was clipped by 2 bases and J by 4 bases, with 14 bases between them. Per germline, CDR1 MNHEY and CDR2 SVGEGT. The CDR3 sequence is CASSYMGGGGTEAFF. CDR3 DNA: TGTGCCAGCAGTTACATGGGCGGGGGAGGCACTGAAGCTTTCTTT.

The genes are TRBV9 and TRBJ2-1; a weak D match, TRBD1 (5 bases). This CDR3 has 15 amino acids. Germline CDR1 reads SGDLS; CDR2 reads YYNGEE. The V gene lost 4 bases and the J gene lost 1 base, with 12 bases spanning the gap. The CDR3 sequence: CASSLTGASYNEQFF. The DNA of the CDR3 is TGTGCCAGCAGCCTTACAGGTGCGTCCTACAATGAGCAGTTCTTC.

V is TRBV19 and J is TRBJ2-3; a possible D gene is TRBD2 (6 bases). V was trimmed by 6 bases and J by 10 bases, leaving 20 bases between them. The CDR3 is 14 residues long. The germline CDR1 and CDR2 sequences are LNHDA and SQIVND (reference sequence). The CDR3 protein is CASSQGLTGVAQYF. In DNA form, the CDR3 reads TGTGCCAGTAGCCAGGGATTAACGGGAGTCGCGCAGTATTTT.

The chain carries TRBV11-3 and TRBJ1-1; D is ambiguous. Trimming shortened V by 1 base and J by 1 base, and 4 bases separated the two germline ends. Germline V gene data show CDR1 as SGHNT and CDR2 as YENEEA. The CDR3 extends over 13 amino acids. This CDR3 reads CASSLGENTEAFF. Written as DNA, the CDR3 is TGTGCCAGCAGCTTAGGAGAGAACACTGAAGCTTTCTTT.

The V gene is TRBV2, the J gene TRBJ2-7, with 7 bases lining up with TRBD1. The CDR3 covers 14 residues. The V gene's germline CDR1 is SNHLY and CDR2 FYNNEI. The V segment lost 6 bases and the J segment 7 bases; nucleotides outside the gene matches: 12. CDR3 sequence (DNA): TGTGCCAGCAGGCAGGGGGTAGGGTCGAGGGAGCAGTACTTC. Protein sequence: CASRQGVGSREQYF.

This clone was detected once. V is TRBV19 and J is TRBJ2-2; D unresolved. This CDR3 has 12 amino acids. Germline values: CDR1 LNHDA, CDR2 SQIVND (reference sequence). The V and J ends lost 9 bases and 6 bases respectively, with 11 bases between them. The CDR3 sequence is CASQLVPGELFF. The CDR3 DNA sequence: TGTGCCAGCCAATTAGTCCCCGGGGAGCTGTTTTTT.

The chain is built from TRBV24-1 and TRBJ2-1; 7 nucleotides line up with TRBD1. Unmatched junction bases numbered 24, after V lost 5 bases and J lost 6 bases. From germline, CDR1 is KGHDR and CDR2 SFDVKD. The CDR3 has 20 residues. CDR3 sequence reads: CATSGPRGRGSVGLSNEQFF. The DNA for the CDR3 is TGTGCCACCAGTGGTCCTCGGGGCAGGGGGTCAGTTGGGCTTAGCAATGAGCAGTTCTTC.

This clone was counted between two and nine times. This chain links TRBV24-1 with TRBJ1-4; 10 bases match TRBD1. The germline CDR1 and CDR2 sequences are KGHDR and SFDVKD. The J segment lost 5 bases and the V segment lost 4 bases, leaving 12 bases of the junction unmatched. The CDR3 runs to 18 residues. In nucleotides, the CDR3 is TGTGCCACCAGTGAGAAGGGGGACAGGGGACGGGGGAATGAAAAACTGTTTTTT. It is translated as CATSEKGDRGRGNEKLFF.

CDR3 amino acids: CASSPREYTEAFF. DNA for the CDR3: TGTGCCAGCTCACCACGCGAGTACACTGAAGCTTTCTTT. The chain couples TRBV18 to TRBJ1-1; no definite D call. This CDR3 contains 13 residues. Germline V gives CDR1 KGHSH, CDR2 LQKENI. V was shortened by 1 base and J by 3 bases, with 6 bases between the two germline ends.

The V and J genes are TRBV3-1 (or the pseudogene TRBV3-2) and TRBJ1-2; no clear D. Germline V gene data show CDR1 as LGHDT and CDR2 as YNNKEL (reference sequence). The CDR3 extends over 14 amino acids. Trimming pared 0 bases from V and 5 bases from J, leaving 10 bases between. DNA of the CDR3: TGTGCCAGCAGCCAAGACGTCGAAGCGTATGGCTACACCTTC. This sequence encodes CASSQDVEAYGYTF.

The chain links TRBV6-1 to TRBJ2-5; no reliable D call. In germline, CDR1 is MNHNS, CDR2 SASEGT. Trimming stripped 2 bases from V and 5 bases from J, with 24 bases between. This CDR3 comprises 18 residues. The CDR3 DNA follows: TGTGCCAGCAGTGAAAAGAAAACCCTGACACGACCGACCGAGACCCAGTACTTC. It encodes CASSEKKTLTRPTETQYF.

The chain couples TRBV28 to TRBJ2-1; D might be TRBD2 (5 bases). Germline CDR1 MDHEN, CDR2 SYDVKM. V lost 4 bases and J lost 12, with 16 bases in between. This CDR3 contains 13 residues. DNA for the CDR3: TGTGCCAGCAGTTCCCTGACTACTTGGGGGCAGTTCTTC. It encodes CASSSLTTWGQFF.

The genes are TRBV10-3 and TRBJ1-2, with 9 bases aligning to TRBD1. Unmatched junction bases numbered 5, after V lost 7 bases and J lost 5 bases. The CDR3 is made up of 13 amino acids. Germline assignment: CDR1 ENHRY and CDR2 SYGVKD. As DNA, the CDR3 is TGTGCCATCACCCCGGACAGGGGATATGGCTACACCTTC. This encodes CAITPDRGYGYTF.

The V and J genes are TRBV24-1 and TRBJ1-5, with D uncertain. CDR1 is KGHDR, CDR2 SFDVKD, per germline. The V end lost 9 bases, the J end lost 4 bases, and 12 bases lay between the germline ends. The CDR3 loop spans 13 amino acids. The CDR3 sequence is CATRLNENQPQHF. Written as DNA, the CDR3 is TGTGCCACCCGCCTCAATGAGAATCAGCCCCAGCATTTT.

J is TRBJ1-1 and V is TRBV7-8, with D possibly matching TRBD1 (6 bases). The V gene's germline CDR1 is SGHVS and CDR2 FQNEAQ. CDR3 length: 14 residues. Trimming took off 3 bases at V and 5 bases at J, with 13 bases between the two ends. As DNA, the CDR3 is TGTGCCAGCAGCTTGTTCACAGGGAGTACTGAAGCTTTCTTT. Translating it yields CASSLFTGSTEAFF.

This clone was detected once. V is TRBV24-1 and J is TRBJ2-1; 8 bases match TRBD1. CDR1 KGHDR and CDR2 SFDVKD come from the germline V gene. V lost 4 bases, J lost 1 base, and 5 bases stayed unmatched. The CDR3 length is 16 residues. Here the CDR3 reads CATSEPTGGSYNEQFF. CDR3 nucleotides: TGTGCCACCAGTGAGCCCACAGGGGGATCCTACAATGAGCAGTTCTTC.

The chain links TRBV11-2 to TRBJ2-7; D call uncertain. The CDR3 extends over 12 amino acids. Trimming left V 5 bases short and J 6 bases short, with 11 bases between. Germline values: CDR1 SGHAT, CDR2 FQNNGV. In DNA, the CDR3 is TGTGCCAGCAGCCCCGGGTCCCCCGAGCAGTACGTC. Translation: CASSPGSPEQYV.

This chain joins TRBV7-9 and TRBJ1-4; D call uncertain. Between the trimmed V and J ends, which lost 2 bases and 5 bases, there was a span of 6 bases. The length of the CDR3 is 13 residues. Germline V lookup: CDR1 SEHNR, CDR2 FQNEAQ (reference sequence). The CDR3 nucleotides are TGTGCCAGCAGCTTATCCAGGAATGAAAAACTGTTTTTT. Amino acid sequence: CASSLSRNEKLFF.

The chain uses TRBV6-1 and TRBJ1-1; 12 positions match TRBD1. This CDR3 has 16 residues. CDR1 is MNHNS and CDR2 is SASEGT in the germline V gene. The V and J ends lost 3 bases and 4 bases, in that order; junction bases with no gene match: 6. CDR3 loop: CASSEGGTGGRTEAFF. The DNA of the CDR3 is TGTGCCAGCAGTGAGGGCGGGACAGGGGGCCGCACTGAAGCTTTCTTT.

V gene TRBV4-1 combines with J gene TRBJ2-7; 8 bases align to TRBD1. There are 17 residues in the CDR3. In germline, CDR1 is MGHRA, CDR2 YSYEKL. With V trimmed by 2 bases and J by 2 bases, 11 bases remained unmatched. The CDR3 DNA is TGCGCCAGCAGCCAAAATGGACTCGGGACAGGAGCCTACGAGCAGTACTTC. This codes for CASSQNGLGTGAYEQYF.

V gene TRBV14 combines with J gene TRBJ1-4, with 7 positions matching TRBD1. Germline CDR1 reads SGHDN; CDR2 reads FVKESK. Trimming removed 4 bases from V and 6 bases from J; junction bases left unmatched: 2. This CDR3 has 13 residues. DNA of the CDR3: TGTGCCAGCAGCCGACAGGGACATGAAAAACTGTTTTTT. Amino acids: CASSRQGHEKLFF.

This clone was counted once. The genes are TRBV11-3 and TRBJ2-1; 9 bases map to TRBD2. V lost 3 bases to trimming and J lost 8 bases; unmatched junction nucleotides: 8. CDR1 and CDR2 (germline): SGHNT, YENEEA. This CDR3 region has 15 residues. The CDR3 loop reads CASSFSGRRLDEQFF. CDR3 DNA: TGTGCCAGCAGCTTTAGCGGGAGAAGGTTAGATGAGCAGTTCTTC.

V and J are TRBV13 and TRBJ1-1; no definite D call. CDR1 and CDR2 from the germline V gene are PRHDT and FYEKMQ (reference sequence). The CDR3 is 15 residues long. V lost 2 bases to trimming and J lost 1 base, with 11 bases between them. The CDR3 coding sequence is TGTGCCAGCAGCTTAAGGACTTATACGAACACTGAAGCTTTCTTT. Protein: CASSLRTYTNTEAFF.

V usage is TRBV6-2 or TRBV6-3 and J usage is TRBJ2-5; 8 positions match TRBD1. CDR1 is MNHEY, CDR2 SVGEGT, per germline. The CDR3 sequence is 14 residues long. V gave up 6 bases and J gave up 1 base; unmatched junction bases: 4. The CDR3 sequence: CASSRTGSQETQYF. The CDR3, as DNA: TGTGCCAGCAGCCGGACAGGGAGCCAAGAGACCCAGTACTTC.

The chain combines TRBV5-1 with TRBJ2-5; TRBD1 matches 10 bases. After removal of 4 bases from V and 5 bases from J, the junction contained 2 bases not matched to a gene. The CDR3 sequence is 13 residues long. Germline-derived CDR1 and CDR2 are SGHRS and YFSETQ. This CDR3 is CASSKGQGETQYF. In nucleotides, the CDR3 is TGCGCCAGCAGCAAGGGACAGGGGGAGACCCAGTACTTC.

This chain joins TRBV27 and TRBJ1-5; maybe TRBD1 (6 bases). This CDR3 spans 15 amino acids. Trimming pared 5 bases from V and 0 bases from J, leaving 11 bases between. Germline V CDR1 and CDR2: MNHEY, SMNVEV (reference sequence). CDR3 coding DNA: TGTGCCAGCAGTCCTCGGACAGTTAGCAATCAGCCCCAGCATTTT. Protein product: CASSPRTVSNQPQHF.

This chain links TRBV29-1 with TRBJ2-3; D might be TRBD2 (5 bases). The V end lost 2 bases, the J end lost 0 bases, and 12 bases lay between the germline ends. Looked up from germline, CDR1 is SQVTM and CDR2 is ANQGSEA. There are 15 residues in the CDR3. The DNA of the CDR3 is TGCAGCGTTGAAATACTAGGAATAAGCACAGATACGCAGTATTTT. Protein product: CSVEILGISTDTQYF.

V usage is TRBV4-2 and J usage is TRBJ2-1, with 9 bases matching TRBD1. V shed 3 bases, J shed 5 bases, and the junction held 11 bases outside the gene matches. This CDR3 contains 17 residues. Germline CDR1 LGHNA, CDR2 YNFKEQ. CDR3 in amino acids: CASSHPPGQGTNNEQFF. As DNA, the CDR3 is TGTGCCAGCAGCCACCCTCCGGGACAGGGTACCAACAATGAGCAGTTCTTC.

The chain couples TRBV30 to TRBJ1-1; D is unresolved. Germline loops: CDR1 GTSNPN, CDR2 SVGIG (reference sequence). The CDR3 covers 14 residues. V shed 2 bases and J shed 4 bases, with 14 bases lying between them. The CDR3 loop is CAWSPTTEGTEAFF. CDR3 sequence (DNA): TGTGCCTGGAGTCCAACTACGGAGGGCACTGAAGCTTTCTTT.

This chain uses TRBV27 with TRBJ1-6; 7 bases match TRBD1. Looked up from germline, CDR1 is MNHEY and CDR2 is SMNVEV (reference sequence). The CDR3 is 13 amino acids. With 7 bases clipped from V and 9 bases from J, the junction kept 6 bases outside the gene matches. Here the CDR3 reads CASNINRGSPLHF. CDR3 nucleotide sequence: TGTGCCAGCAATATAAACAGGGGTTCACCCCTCCACTTT.